A single sample is the source of the 14 T cell receptor beta chains below, sequenced in a study of spatial heterogeneity in lung cancer. MiXCR, applied by TCRdb to the 5' RACE reads, yields one record per CDR3 protein. This sample yields about 48,000 distinct CDR3 sequences, of which 5.3% are seen a single time; 11% belongs to the top ten. Time point here: sample taken at primary tumor resection. TCRs were sequenced from unsorted whole RNA of tumor, nontumor lung or PBMC. Sequencing used PBMCs, obtained at surgery. Receptors originate from a male donor with early-stage non-small cell lung cancer.

In this sample, this clonotype turned up many times. The chain employs TRBV5-1 and TRBJ2-7; TRBD1 might be the D (7 bases). Germline CDR1 is SGHRS and CDR2 is YFSETQ. V was cut by 0 bases and J by 0 bases, with 10 bases left in between. The CDR3 is 15 amino acids. CDR3 DNA sequence: TGCGCCAGCAGCTTGGGCGGGACAGTCTCCTACGAGCAGTACTTC. Residues: CASSLGGTVSYEQYF.

This clonotype was picked up a small number of times. This sequence joins TRBV5-1 and TRBJ2-7, with D possibly TRBD2 on 6 matching bases. Trimming removed 0 bases from V and 6 bases from J, with 19 bases in between. Germline V gene data show CDR1 as SGHRS and CDR2 as YFSETQ. The CDR3 loop spans 16 amino acids. CDR3 sequence reads: CASSLAVGTLKAEQYF. The CDR3 coding sequence is TGCGCCAGCAGCTTGGCGGTCGGGACTCTTAAGGCCGAGCAGTACTTC. Drawing the rest from reference TRBV5-1 and TRBJ2-7, the complete variable domain is KAGVTQTPRYLIKTRGQQVTLSCSPISGHRSVSWYQQTPGQGLQFLFEYFSETQRNKGNFPGRFSGRQFSNSRSEMNVSTLELGDSALYLCASSLAVGTLKAEQYFGPGTRLTVT.

The rearrangement links TRBV7-9 to TRBJ2-5; D not certain. The germline V gene encodes CDR1 SEHNR and CDR2 FQNEAQ (reference sequence). Trimming removed 5 bases from V and 2 bases from J, with 6 bases in between. The CDR3 contains 12 residues. Here the CDR3 DNA reads TGTGCCAGCAGCGGGGAACAAGAGACCCAGTACTTC. Translation gives CASSGEQETQYF.

This clonotype was seen many times. The chain uses TRBV20-1 and TRBJ2-3; 12 bases are shared with TRBD2. The CDR3 has 15 amino acids. Germline V gene lookup returns CDR1 DFQATT and CDR2 SNEGSKA (reference sequence). Trimming cost V 5 bases and J 6 bases; bases outside gene matches: 9. The CDR3 spells CSAPTSGSRGDTQYF. CDR3 nucleotides: TGCAGTGCTCCGACTAGCGGGAGCCGTGGGGATACGCAGTATTTT.

This clonotype showed up many times. The V and J genes are TRBV4-1 and TRBJ2-1; D call uncertain. The CDR3 contains 15 residues. From germline, CDR1 is MGHRA and CDR2 YSYEKL. Trimming took off 1 base at V and 6 bases at J, with 13 bases between the two ends. The CDR3 DNA reads as TGCGCCAGCAGCCAAGGACGTAGAGATACCAATGAGCAGTTCTTC. Its translation is CASSQGRRDTNEQFF.

This clonotype was found a few times. The V call is TRBV7-9, the J call TRBJ2-2, with D perhaps TRBD1 (6 bases). CDR1 is SEHNR, CDR2 FQNEAQ, per germline (reference sequence). This CDR3 is 14 amino acids long. The V gene lost 5 bases and the J gene lost 5 bases, with 12 bases spanning the gap. CDR3 in DNA: TGTGCCAGCAGCCCCACAGGGTTTACCGGGGAGCTGTTTTTT. Translated: CASSPTGFTGELFF.

This clonotype was observed many times. This chain uses TRBV11-2 with TRBJ2-3; 9 nucleotides agree with TRBD2. J gave up 4 bases and V 8 bases, and 7 bases lay outside the gene matches. The CDR3 totals 14 residues. In germline, CDR1 is SGHAT, CDR2 FQNNGV. CDR3 sequence reads: CASAKTSGPDTQYF. For the CDR3, the DNA is TGTGCCAGCGCGAAGACTAGCGGTCCAGATACGCAGTATTTT.

This clonotype was seen many times. The chain recombines TRBV5-5 with TRBJ1-1; D is uncertain. This CDR3 is 12 amino acids long. Per the germline V gene, CDR1 is SGHKS and CDR2 is YYEKEE (reference sequence). V lost 0 bases to trimming and J lost 1 base, with 1 base between them. The CDR3 sequence is CASSLANTEAFF. CDR3 bases: TGTGCCAGCAGCTTGGCGAACACTGAAGCTTTCTTT.

This clonotype was seen at least ten times. The chain uses TRBV29-1 and TRBJ1-1; D unclear. The CDR3 loop spans 15 amino acids. Germline CDR1 reads SQVTM; CDR2 reads ANQGSEA. V was shortened by 4 bases and J by 0 bases, with 15 bases between the two germline ends. The CDR3 spells CSVVPGWGMNTEAFF. In nucleotides, the CDR3 is TGCAGCGTTGTTCCGGGGTGGGGAATGAACACTGAAGCTTTCTTT.

The table lists this clonotype with many counts. V and J are TRBV6-2 or TRBV6-3 and TRBJ2-7; D is unclear. The CDR3 length is 11 residues. CDR1 MNHEY and CDR2 SVGEGT come from the germline V gene. With 5 bases removed from V and 3 bases from J, the gap between germline ends came to 5 bases. CDR3 loop: CASSLHYEQYF. CDR3 nucleotide sequence: TGTGCCAGCAGTCTTCACTACGAGCAGTACTTC.

This clonotype was recorded many times. The CDR3 sequence is CATSTADTPWTQYF. Written as DNA, the CDR3 is TGTGCCACCTCCACAGCGGACACCCCATGGACCCAGTACTTC. This chain joins TRBV19 and TRBJ2-5, with D perhaps TRBD1 or TRBD2 (5 bases each). This CDR3 is built from 14 residues. CDR1 LNHDA and CDR2 SQIVND come from the germline V gene (reference sequence). V was pared by 10 bases and J by 7 bases, with 22 bases between.

This clonotype appeared many times. The chain links TRBV18 to TRBJ2-7; D may be TRBD1 (6 bases). V lost 6 bases, J lost 3 bases, and 12 bases lay in between. Germline lookup yields CDR1 KGHSH and CDR2 LQKENI. This CDR3 is built from 13 residues. This chain's CDR3 is CASSPGQHYEQYF. CDR3 bases: TGTGCCAGCTCGCCGGGACAACACTACGAGCAGTACTTC.

This clonotype was detected many times. This chain joins TRBV29-1 and TRBJ1-1, with D possibly TRBD1 on 6 matching bases. This CDR3 spans 13 amino acids. CDR1 and CDR2 from the germline V gene are SQVTM and ANQGSEA. The V gene lost 3 bases and the J gene lost 2 bases, with 10 bases spanning the gap. The CDR3 DNA reads TGCAGCGTTGAGGGGGGCCTAAACACTGAAGCTTTCTTT. Translated, it gives CSVEGGLNTEAFF.

This clonotype was recorded many times. The gene calls are TRBV5-1 and TRBJ2-2; the D gene is possibly TRBD1 (7 bases). CDR1 is SGHRS, CDR2 YFSETQ, per germline. The CDR3 is 16 amino acids. V lost 1 base, J lost 7 bases, and 17 bases lay in between. The CDR3 nucleotides read TGCGCCAGCAGCTTGAACGCTGACAGGGAGGTCGGGGAGCTGTTTTTT. Protein product: CASSLNADREVGELFF. Combining the CDR3 with reference TRBV5-1 and TRBJ2-2 gives the whole variable domain KAGVTQTPRYLIKTRGQQVTLSCSPISGHRSVSWYQQTPGQGLQFLFEYFSETQRNKGNFPGRFSGRQFSNSRSEMNVSTLELGDSALYLCASSLNADREVGELFFGEGSRLTVL.